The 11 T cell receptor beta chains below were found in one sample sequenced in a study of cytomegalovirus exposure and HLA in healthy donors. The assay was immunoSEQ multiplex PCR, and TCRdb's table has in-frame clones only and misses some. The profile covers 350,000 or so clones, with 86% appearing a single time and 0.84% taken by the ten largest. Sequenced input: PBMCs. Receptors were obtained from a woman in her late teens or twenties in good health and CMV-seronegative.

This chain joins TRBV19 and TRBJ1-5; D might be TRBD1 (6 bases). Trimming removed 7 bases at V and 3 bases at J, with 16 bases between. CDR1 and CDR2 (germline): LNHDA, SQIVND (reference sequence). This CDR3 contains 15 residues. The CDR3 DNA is TGTGCCAGTACCGCCCGGCAGGGGCCCAATCAGCCCCAGCATTTT. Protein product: CASTARQGPNQPQHF. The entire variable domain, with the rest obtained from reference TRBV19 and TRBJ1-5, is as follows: DGGITQSPKYLFRKEGQNVTLSCEQNLNHDAMYWYRQDPGQGLRLIYYSQIVNDFQKGDIAEGYSVSREKKESFPLTVTSAQKNPTAFYLCASTARQGPNQPQHFGDGTRLSIL.

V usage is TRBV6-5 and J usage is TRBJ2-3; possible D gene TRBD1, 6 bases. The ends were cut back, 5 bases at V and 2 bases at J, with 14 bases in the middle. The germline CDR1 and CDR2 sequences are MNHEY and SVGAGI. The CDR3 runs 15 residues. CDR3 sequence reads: CASSPDSTTTDTQYF. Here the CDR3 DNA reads TGTGCCAGCAGTCCGGACAGTACAACCACAGATACGCAGTATTTT.

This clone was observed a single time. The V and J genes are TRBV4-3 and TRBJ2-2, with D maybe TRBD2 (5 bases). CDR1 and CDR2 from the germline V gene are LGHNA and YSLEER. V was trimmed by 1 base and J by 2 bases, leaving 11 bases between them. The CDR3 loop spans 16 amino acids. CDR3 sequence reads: CASSQVGDYNTGELFF. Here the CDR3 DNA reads TGCGCCAGCAGCCAAGTTGGAGACTACAACACCGGGGAGCTGTTTTTT.

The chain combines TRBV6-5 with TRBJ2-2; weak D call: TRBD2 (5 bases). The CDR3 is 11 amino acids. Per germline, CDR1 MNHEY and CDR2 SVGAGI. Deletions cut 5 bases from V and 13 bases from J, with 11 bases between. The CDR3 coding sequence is TGTGCCAGCAGTCACACTGGGAGGCTGTTTTTT. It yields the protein CASSHTGRLFF.

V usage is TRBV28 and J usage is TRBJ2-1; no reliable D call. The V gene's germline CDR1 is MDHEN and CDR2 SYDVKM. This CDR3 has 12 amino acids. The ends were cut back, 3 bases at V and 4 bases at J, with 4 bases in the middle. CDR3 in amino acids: CASSLQYNEQFF. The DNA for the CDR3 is TGTGCCAGCAGTTTGCAGTACAATGAGCAGTTCTTC.

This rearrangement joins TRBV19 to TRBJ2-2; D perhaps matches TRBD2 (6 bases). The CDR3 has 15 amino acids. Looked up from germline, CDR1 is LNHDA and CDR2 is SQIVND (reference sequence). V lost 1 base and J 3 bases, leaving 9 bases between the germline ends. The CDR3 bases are TGTGCCAGTAGTATAGCGGGAGTGGACACCGGGGAGCTGTTTTTT. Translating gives CASSIAGVDTGELFF.

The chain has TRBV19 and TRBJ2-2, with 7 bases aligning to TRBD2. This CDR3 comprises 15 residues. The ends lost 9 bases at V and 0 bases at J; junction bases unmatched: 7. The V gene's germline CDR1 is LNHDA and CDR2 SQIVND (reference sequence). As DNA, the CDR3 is TGTGCCAGCACAATAGGGAGGGCGAACACCGGGGAGCTGTTTTTT. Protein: CASTIGRANTGELFF.

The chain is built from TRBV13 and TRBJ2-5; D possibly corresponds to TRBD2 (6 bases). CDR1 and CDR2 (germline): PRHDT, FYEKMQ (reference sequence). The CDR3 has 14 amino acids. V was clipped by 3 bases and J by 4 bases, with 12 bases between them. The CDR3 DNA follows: TGTGCCAGCAGCTTCGGGTTAGCGGCAGAGACCCAGTACTTC. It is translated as CASSFGLAAETQYF.

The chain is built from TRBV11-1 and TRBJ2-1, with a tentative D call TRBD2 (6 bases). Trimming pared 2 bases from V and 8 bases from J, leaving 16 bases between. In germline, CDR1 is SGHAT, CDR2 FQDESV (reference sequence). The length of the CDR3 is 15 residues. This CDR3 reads CASSLSGSLGDEQFF. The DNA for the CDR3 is TGTGCCAGCAGCTTAAGCGGGTCCCTTGGGGATGAGCAGTTCTTC.

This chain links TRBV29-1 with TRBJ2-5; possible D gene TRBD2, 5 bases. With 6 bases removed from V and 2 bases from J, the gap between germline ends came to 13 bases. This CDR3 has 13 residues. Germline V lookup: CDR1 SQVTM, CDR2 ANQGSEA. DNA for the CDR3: TGCAGCGTGACCCGGACTTTTCAAGAGACCCAGTACTTC. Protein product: CSVTRTFQETQYF.

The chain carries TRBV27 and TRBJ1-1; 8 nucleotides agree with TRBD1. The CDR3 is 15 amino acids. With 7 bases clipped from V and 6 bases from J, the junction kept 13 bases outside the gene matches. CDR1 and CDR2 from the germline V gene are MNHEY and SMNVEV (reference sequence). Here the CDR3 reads CASKPADRGGSEAFF. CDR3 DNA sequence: TGTGCCAGCAAACCTGCAGACAGGGGAGGGTCTGAAGCTTTCTTT.